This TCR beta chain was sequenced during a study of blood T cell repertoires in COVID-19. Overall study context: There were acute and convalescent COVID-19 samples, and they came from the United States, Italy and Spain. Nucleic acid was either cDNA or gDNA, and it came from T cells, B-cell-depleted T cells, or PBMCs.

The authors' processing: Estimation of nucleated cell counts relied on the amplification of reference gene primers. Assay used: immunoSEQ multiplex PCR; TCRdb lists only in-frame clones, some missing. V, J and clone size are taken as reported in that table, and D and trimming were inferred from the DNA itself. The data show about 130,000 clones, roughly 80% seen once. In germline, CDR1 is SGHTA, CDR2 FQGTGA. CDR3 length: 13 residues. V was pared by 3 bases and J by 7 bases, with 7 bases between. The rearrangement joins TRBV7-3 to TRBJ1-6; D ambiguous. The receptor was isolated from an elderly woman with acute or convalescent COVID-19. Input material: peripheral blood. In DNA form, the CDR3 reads TGTGCCAGCAGCTTTAGTGTGAATTCACCCCTCCACTTT. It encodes CASSFSVNSPLHF.